Listed below are T cell receptor beta chains from one sample, sequenced in a study of sequential checkpoint blockade in melanoma. Here immunoSEQ multiplex PCR was the method, and the copy in TCRdb shows in-frame clones only, minus some. The sample gives about 12,000 clones, under 80% of which show up once; about 25% is in the top ten. The sequencing used CD8+ T cells sorted from blood (inferred from file names), collected from a patient given nivolumab and ipilimumab in sequence. The receptors were gathered from a human donor with melanoma. Both conserved end residues are part of each CDR3. The order of the fields is J gene, D gene, clone size, V gene, CDR3 protein, CDR3 DNA. D genes are given only for firm matches. A clone size is listed for some rows: how often the clone was seen (once, few, many), or a class if it is expanded.

j_call: TRBJ1-2
d_call: TRBD1
clone_size: -
v_call: TRBV27
cdr3_aa: CASSLSWGQGRYGYTF
cdr3_nt: TGTGCCAGCAGTTTATCGTGGGGACAGGGGAGATATGGCTACACCTTC

j_call: TRBJ1-2
d_call: -
clone_size: -
v_call: TRBV30
cdr3_aa: CAWGGTAYPRNYGYTF
cdr3_nt: TGTGCCTGGGGCGGGACCGCGTACCCCCGGAACTATGGCTACACCTTC

j_call: TRBJ2-7
d_call: -
clone_size: -
v_call: TRBV9
cdr3_aa: CASSGPGEQYF
cdr3_nt: TGTGCCAGCAGCGGACCAGGCGAGCAGTACTTC

j_call: TRBJ2-7
d_call: -
clone_size: few
v_call: TRBV5-6
cdr3_aa: CASSWGGEQYF
cdr3_nt: TGTGCCAGCAGCTGGGGAGGAGAGCAGTACTTC

j_call: TRBJ2-3
d_call: TRBD2
clone_size: -
v_call: TRBV5-6
cdr3_aa: CASSLRLAGTDTQYF
cdr3_nt: TGTGCCAGCAGCTTGAGACTAGCGGGGACAGATACGCAGTATTTT

j_call: TRBJ2-7
d_call: -
clone_size: -
v_call: TRBV9
cdr3_aa: CASSVGADSYEQYF
cdr3_nt: TGTGCCAGCAGCGTAGGTGCAGACTCCTACGAGCAGTACTTC

j_call: TRBJ2-7
d_call: -
clone_size: -
v_call: TRBV19
cdr3_aa: CASSIVGGLAYEQYF
cdr3_nt: TGTGCCAGTAGTATAGTAGGAGGACTTGCCTACGAGCAGTACTTC

j_call: TRBJ1-5
d_call: -
clone_size: -
v_call: TRBV4-2
cdr3_aa: CASSLLDRDNQPQHF
cdr3_nt: TGTGCCAGCAGCCTACTGGACAGAGACAATCAGCCCCAGCATTTT

j_call: TRBJ2-7
d_call: -
clone_size: -
v_call: TRBV29-1
cdr3_aa: CSFLGPYEQYF
cdr3_nt: TGCAGCTTCTTGGGCCCCTACGAGCAGTACTTC

j_call: TRBJ2-7
d_call: -
clone_size: -
v_call: TRBV11-3
cdr3_aa: CASSTRQEDPYEQYF
cdr3_nt: TGTGCCAGCAGCACACGCCAGGAGGATCCCTACGAGCAGTACTTC

j_call: TRBJ1-2
d_call: -
clone_size: -
v_call: TRBV7-9
cdr3_aa: CASSLEGTQDGYTF
cdr3_nt: TGTGCCAGCAGCTTAGAAGGGACTCAGGATGGCTACACCTTC

j_call: TRBJ2-1
d_call: TRBD2
clone_size: -
v_call: TRBV4-1
cdr3_aa: CASSLEGLPAGNEQFF
cdr3_nt: TGCGCCAGCAGCCTAGAGGGACTACCAGCGGGCAATGAGCAGTTCTTC

j_call: TRBJ1-1
d_call: -
clone_size: -
v_call: TRBV10-3
cdr3_aa: CATTGGSMNTEAFF
cdr3_nt: TGTGCCACCACGGGGGGCAGCATGAACACTGAAGCTTTCTTT

j_call: TRBJ1-4
d_call: TRBD1
clone_size: -
v_call: TRBV27
cdr3_aa: CASRDRLATNEKLFF
cdr3_nt: TGTGCCAGCCGGGACAGGCTTGCAACTAATGAAAAACTGTTTTTT

j_call: TRBJ1-2
d_call: -
clone_size: -
v_call: TRBV7-9
cdr3_aa: CASSLEWGEDGYTF
cdr3_nt: TGTGCCAGCAGCTTAGAATGGGGGGAAGATGGCTACACCTTC

j_call: TRBJ2-3
d_call: TRBD2
clone_size: medium-sized
v_call: TRBV19
cdr3_aa: CASAISGMSTDTQYF
cdr3_nt: TGTGCCAGTGCAATTAGCGGGATGAGCACAGATACGCAGTATTTT

j_call: TRBJ1-1
d_call: TRBD1
clone_size: -
v_call: TRBV4-3
cdr3_aa: CASSQVGTGEAFF
cdr3_nt: TGCGCCAGCAGCCAAGTAGGGACAGGGGAAGCTTTCTTT

j_call: TRBJ2-7
d_call: -
clone_size: once
v_call: TRBV7-9
cdr3_aa: CASSLSGHLLYEQYF
cdr3_nt: TGTGCCAGCAGCTTATCTGGACATTTGCTCTACGAGCAGTACTTC

j_call: TRBJ1-1
d_call: TRBD1
clone_size: once
v_call: TRBV19
cdr3_aa: CASSIAVYRGRDTEAFF
cdr3_nt: TGTGCCAGTAGTATCGCGGTCTACAGGGGGAGAGACACTGAAGCTTTCTTT

j_call: TRBJ2-7
d_call: -
clone_size: -
v_call: TRBV7-6
cdr3_aa: CASSLGGLGYEQYF
cdr3_nt: TGTGCCAGCAGCTTAGGAGGGTTGGGCTACGAGCAGTACTTC

j_call: TRBJ1-5
d_call: -
clone_size: -
v_call: TRBV9
cdr3_aa: CASSVGAGGNQPQHF
cdr3_nt: TGTGCCAGCAGCGTAGGGGCAGGAGGAAATCAGCCCCAGCATTTT

j_call: TRBJ2-1
d_call: -
clone_size: medium-sized
v_call: TRBV19
cdr3_aa: CASSEGTWHSNEQFF
cdr3_nt: TGTGCCAGTAGTGAAGGGACATGGCATTCGAATGAGCAGTTCTTC

j_call: TRBJ1-1
d_call: -
clone_size: -
v_call: TRBV5-1
cdr3_aa: CASSLTGLNTEAFF
cdr3_nt: TGCGCCAGCAGCTTGACGGGTTTGAACACTGAAGCTTTCTTT

j_call: TRBJ1-5
d_call: -
clone_size: -
v_call: TRBV5-1
cdr3_aa: CASSLLSNQPQHF
cdr3_nt: TGCGCCAGCAGCCTCCTTAGCAATCAGCCCCAGCATTTT

j_call: TRBJ1-6
d_call: -
clone_size: -
v_call: TRBV7-9
cdr3_aa: CASSPESSHNSPLHF
cdr3_nt: TGTGCCAGCAGCCCCGAAAGCTCCCATAATTCACCCCTCCACTTT

j_call: TRBJ1-5
d_call: TRBD1
clone_size: -
v_call: TRBV28
cdr3_aa: CASSLPGQALGAQHF
cdr3_nt: TGTGCCAGCAGTTTACCGGGACAGGCTTTAGGGGCCCAGCATTTT

j_call: TRBJ1-2
d_call: TRBD1
clone_size: -
v_call: TRBV2
cdr3_aa: CASSSAGGVYGYTF
cdr3_nt: TGTGCCAGCAGTAGCGCAGGGGGTGTCTATGGCTACACCTTC

j_call: TRBJ1-2
d_call: TRBD1
clone_size: -
v_call: TRBV9
cdr3_aa: CASNPGQGYGYTF
cdr3_nt: TGTGCCAGCAACCCGGGACAGGGTTACGGCTACACCTTC

j_call: TRBJ2-6
d_call: TRBD1
clone_size: few
v_call: TRBV7-8
cdr3_aa: CASSSPEDRVTGANVLTF
cdr3_nt: TGTGCCAGCAGCTCTCCCGAGGACAGGGTGACTGGGGCCAACGTCCTGACTTTC

j_call: TRBJ2-2
d_call: TRBD1
clone_size: once
v_call: TRBV27
cdr3_aa: CASRYRGLNTGELFF
cdr3_nt: TGTGCCAGCCGCTACAGGGGGCTGAACACCGGGGAGCTGTTTTTT

j_call: TRBJ2-1
d_call: TRBD1
clone_size: hyperexpanded
v_call: TRBV19
cdr3_aa: CASSPDGGQGEDEQFF
cdr3_nt: TGTGCCAGTAGTCCGGATGGGGGACAGGGTGAGGATGAGCAGTTCTTC

j_call: TRBJ2-7
d_call: -
clone_size: -
v_call: TRBV2
cdr3_aa: CASSDFGDTYEQYF
cdr3_nt: TGTGCCAGCAGTGACTTCGGGGACACCTACGAGCAGTACTTC

j_call: TRBJ1-5
d_call: TRBD1
clone_size: few
v_call: TRBV6-1
cdr3_aa: CASSEAMWDRVLYSNQPQHF
cdr3_nt: TGTGCCAGCAGTGAAGCGATGTGGGACAGAGTTCTGTATAGCAATCAGCCCCAGCATTTT

j_call: TRBJ1-2
d_call: -
clone_size: -
v_call: TRBV13
cdr3_aa: CASSFSGNSDYGYTF
cdr3_nt: TGTGCCAGCAGTTTCAGCGGTAACTCGGACTATGGCTACACCTTC

j_call: TRBJ1-4
d_call: TRBD1
clone_size: medium-sized
v_call: TRBV15
cdr3_aa: CATSLGQGATNEKLFF
cdr3_nt: TGTGCCACCAGCCTGGGACAGGGGGCAACTAATGAAAAACTGTTTTTT

j_call: TRBJ2-7
d_call: -
clone_size: -
v_call: TRBV25-1
cdr3_aa: CASSVTGLGLTYEQYF
cdr3_nt: TGTGCCAGCAGTGTAACAGGGTTGGGCCTTACCTACGAGCAGTACTTC

j_call: TRBJ1-1
d_call: -
clone_size: -
v_call: TRBV7-2
cdr3_aa: CASSLGSGATEAFF
cdr3_nt: TGTGCCAGCAGCTTAGGTTCAGGGGCCACTGAAGCTTTCTTT

j_call: TRBJ2-5
d_call: TRBD2
clone_size: -
v_call: TRBV7-9
cdr3_aa: CASSLAGLAGETQYF
cdr3_nt: TGTGCCAGCAGCTTAGCCGGACTAGCGGGAGAGACCCAGTACTTC

j_call: TRBJ2-6
d_call: TRBD1
clone_size: once
v_call: TRBV7-9
cdr3_aa: CASSPGTGSGANVLTF
cdr3_nt: TGTGCCAGCAGCCCCGGGACAGGGTCCGGGGCCAACGTCCTGACTTTC